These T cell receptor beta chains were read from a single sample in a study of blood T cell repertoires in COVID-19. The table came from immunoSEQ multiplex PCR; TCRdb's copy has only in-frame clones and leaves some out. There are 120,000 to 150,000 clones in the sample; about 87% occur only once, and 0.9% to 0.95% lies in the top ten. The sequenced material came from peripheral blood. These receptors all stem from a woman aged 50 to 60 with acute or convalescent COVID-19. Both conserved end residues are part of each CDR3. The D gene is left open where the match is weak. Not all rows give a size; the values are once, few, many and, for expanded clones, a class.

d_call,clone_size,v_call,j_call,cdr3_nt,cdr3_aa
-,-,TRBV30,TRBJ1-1,TGTGCCTGGAGTGTCTTGAGAGGGGAAGCTTTCTTT,CAWSVLRGEAFF
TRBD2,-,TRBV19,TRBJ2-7,TGTGCCAGTAGTATGTACACCGGGACTAGCTCCTACGAGCAGTACTTC,CASSMYTGTSSYEQYF
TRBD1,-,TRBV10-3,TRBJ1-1,TGTGCCATCAGATATACCCGGACAGGGGACACTGAAGCTTTCTTT,CAIRYTRTGDTEAFF
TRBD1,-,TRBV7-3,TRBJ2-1,TGTGCCAGCAGCTTCGAGGGACAGGGGGCTCATGAGCAGTTCTTC,CASSFEGQGAHEQFF
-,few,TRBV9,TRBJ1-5,TGTGCCAGCAGCGGGGCCCCGGAGGGTCAGCCCCAGCATTTT,CASSGAPEGQPQHF
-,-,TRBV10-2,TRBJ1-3,TGCGCCAGCAGTGAAAGCCCTGGAAACACCATATATTTT,CASSESPGNTIYF
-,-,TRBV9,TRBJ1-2,TGTGCCAGCAGCGTAGGGGCCCGCTATGGCTACACCTTC,CASSVGARYGYTF
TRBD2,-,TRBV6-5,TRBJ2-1,TGTGCCAGCAGTCTAGCGGGGGCGTACAATGAGCAGTTCTTC,CASSLAGAYNEQFF
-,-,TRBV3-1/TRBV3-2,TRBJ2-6,TGTGCCAGCAGCCAAGTGATCGGGGTTGGTGGGGCCAACGTCCTGACTTTC,CASSQVIGVGGANVLTF
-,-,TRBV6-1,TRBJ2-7,TGTGCCAGCAGTGAAGTAGAGTCTCCCCTTTACGAGCAGTACTTC,CASSEVESPLYEQYF
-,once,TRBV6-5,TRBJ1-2,TGTGCCAGCAGTTACTCGGAGCAGGGGTTGACTGGCTACACCTTC,CASSYSEQGLTGYTF
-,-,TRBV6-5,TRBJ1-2,TGTGCCAGCAGTCGGAAGCGGGACAACTATGGCTACACCTTC,CASSRKRDNYGYTF
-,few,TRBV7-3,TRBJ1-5,TGTGCCAGCAGCAGCGGACAGAATCAGCCCCAGCATTTT,CASSSGQNQPQHF
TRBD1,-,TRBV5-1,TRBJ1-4,TGCGCCAGCAGCCCCGGTGGACAGGGGGATGAAAAACTGTTTTTT,CASSPGGQGDEKLFF
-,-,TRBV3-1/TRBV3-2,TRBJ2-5,TGTGCCAGCAGCCAAGATCTGGCGGGTCAAGCACAAGAGACCCAGTACTTC,CASSQDLAGQAQETQYF
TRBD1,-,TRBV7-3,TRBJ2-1,TGTGCCAGCAGCTCCATGGACAGGGATGAGCAGTTCTTC,CASSSMDRDEQFF
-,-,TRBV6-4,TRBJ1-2,TGTGCCAGCAGTGACTCGGTTTCCCAGGGGGGCTACACCTTC,CASSDSVSQGGYTF
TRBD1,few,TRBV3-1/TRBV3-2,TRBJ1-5,TGTGCCAGCAGCTTGGCAGGGGGCCCCAATCAGCCCCAGCATTTT,CASSLAGGPNQPQHF